Below are 12 T cell receptor beta chains sequenced from a single sample in a study of shared clonotypes between healthy human individuals. Repertoires were generated with immunoSEQ multiplex PCR, while TCRdb's copy carries only in-frame clones and drops some. This repertoire shows fewer than 2.5 million clones, roughly 93% found once; its top ten account for about 0.34%. Sequencing input: naive CD4+ T cells from PBMCs. Described subset: CD45RA+ positively selected. These receptor sequences come from a man younger than 35 in good health. Some clones in this sample may be carry-over from other donors' samples.

V and J are TRBV7-9 and TRBJ2-3, with 7 bases that match TRBD2. V lost 4 bases to trimming and J lost 4 bases; unmatched junction nucleotides: 5. This CDR3 region has 14 residues. Germline assignment: CDR1 SEHNR and CDR2 FQNEAQ (reference sequence). The CDR3 sequence: CASSWTSSSDTQYF. DNA of the CDR3: TGTGCCAGCAGCTGGACTAGTAGCTCAGATACGCAGTATTTT.

To note about this clone: The same CDR3 is also encoded by other DNA sequences in this sample. The chain links TRBV14 to TRBJ1-2, with D unresolved. V lost 1 base and J lost 4, with 4 bases in between. Germline V gene lookup returns CDR1 SGHDN and CDR2 FVKESK. The CDR3 is 12 residues long. CDR3 loop: CASSQVSYGYTF. DNA of the CDR3: TGTGCCAGCAGCCAAGTCAGCTATGGCTACACCTTC.

The V gene is TRBV29-1, the J gene TRBJ1-1, with unresolved D. The V end lost 0 bases, the J end lost 7 bases, and 6 bases lay between the germline ends. This CDR3 has 11 residues. The germline V gene has CDR1 SQVTM and CDR2 ANQGSEA. CDR3 sequence reads: CSVEDPFEAFF. The CDR3 DNA reads as TGCAGCGTTGAAGATCCGTTTGAAGCTTTCTTT.

The DNA of the CDR3 is TGTGCCAGCAGCGTAGCGGCGGGAGCCTCTGAAGCTTTCTTT. Amino acid sequence: CASSVAAGASEAFF. The chain combines TRBV9 with TRBJ1-1, with no clear D. CDR1 is SGDLS, CDR2 YYNGEE, per germline. CDR3 length equals 14 residues. V was pared by 0 bases and J by 6 bases, with 12 bases between.

The V call is TRBV30, the J call TRBJ1-4; weak D call: TRBD1 (5 bases). Trimming took off 2 bases at V and 0 bases at J, with 37 bases between the two ends. Germline V lookup: CDR1 GTSNPN, CDR2 SVGIG (reference sequence). The CDR3 is 24 amino acids. The CDR3 loop reads CAWSPIPIPPAGMGQIPTNEKLFF. The CDR3 DNA reads TGTGCCTGGAGTCCAATCCCGATCCCCCCTGCAGGGATGGGCCAAATCCCAACTAATGAAAAACTGTTTTTT.

The CDR3 coding sequence is TGCAGCGTTGCGGGCGTAGCCAAAAACATTCAGTACTTC. Translating it yields CSVAGVAKNIQYF. The chain carries TRBV29-1 and TRBJ2-4; D gene unclear. CDR1 and CDR2 (germline): SQVTM, ANQGSEA. V lost 4 bases to trimming and J lost 0 bases, with 7 bases between them. The CDR3 extends over 13 amino acids.

This rearrangement joins TRBV28 to TRBJ1-4; no firm D call. Germline assignment: CDR1 MDHEN and CDR2 SYDVKM. CDR3 length: 17 amino acids. Deletions cut 6 bases from V and 5 bases from J, with 22 bases between. This CDR3 reads CASRTLVGFGQNEKLFF. The CDR3 coding sequence is TGTGCCAGCAGAACCCTGGTCGGGTTCGGGCAAAATGAAAAACTGTTTTTT.

The chain has TRBV9 and TRBJ2-1, with TRBD1 as a possible D gene (7 bases). The CDR3 covers 15 residues. The V end was cut by 4 bases, the J end by 6 bases, with 17 bases between. Germline V gene data show CDR1 as SGDLS and CDR2 as YYNGEE. DNA for the CDR3: TGTGCCAGCAGCCAGGGGGGCCTTAAAGTCAATGAGCAGTTCTTC. This sequence encodes CASSQGGLKVNEQFF.

Turning to this clone: The same CDR3 arises from other DNA sequences in this sample as well. This chain links TRBV5-1 with TRBJ2-7; 7 nucleotides agree with TRBD2. The CDR3 has 14 amino acids. Per germline, CDR1 SGHRS and CDR2 YFSETQ. V lost 0 bases, J lost 2 bases, and 2 bases stayed unmatched. CDR3 protein: CASSLDGGAYEQYF. The DNA of the CDR3 is TGCGCCAGCAGCTTGGATGGGGGGGCCTACGAGCAGTACTTC.

The chain employs TRBV5-1 and TRBJ1-1, with D possibly being TRBD1 (6 bases). This CDR3 spans 16 amino acids. Trimming took 1 base from V and 0 from J, leaving 13 bases between them. Germline CDR1 SGHRS, CDR2 YFSETQ. The CDR3 nucleotides read TGCGCCAGCAGCTTGATTGGGGGCAACATGAACACTGAAGCTTTCTTT. Amino acids: CASSLIGGNMNTEAFF.

This clone was detected once. This chain connects TRBV12-5 to TRBJ2-2, with D uncertain. CDR1 and CDR2 (germline): LGHNT, FRNRAP. The V end was cut by 1 base, the J end by 1 base, with 4 bases between. This CDR3 has 14 amino acids. The CDR3 DNA reads as TGTGCTAGTGGTTTGGAACAGAACACCGGGGAGCTGTTTTTT. Translation gives CASGLEQNTGELFF.

The rearrangement links TRBV7-9 to TRBJ2-7; 8 bases line up with TRBD2. The CDR3 length is 17 residues. The V gene's germline CDR1 is SEHNR and CDR2 FQNEAQ (reference sequence). V gave up 1 base and J gave up 2 bases; unmatched junction bases: 10. The CDR3 coding sequence is TGTGCCAGCAGCTTAGTTTCCCGACTAGCGCCAACCTACGAGCAGTACTTC. Its protein product is CASSLVSRLAPTYEQYF.